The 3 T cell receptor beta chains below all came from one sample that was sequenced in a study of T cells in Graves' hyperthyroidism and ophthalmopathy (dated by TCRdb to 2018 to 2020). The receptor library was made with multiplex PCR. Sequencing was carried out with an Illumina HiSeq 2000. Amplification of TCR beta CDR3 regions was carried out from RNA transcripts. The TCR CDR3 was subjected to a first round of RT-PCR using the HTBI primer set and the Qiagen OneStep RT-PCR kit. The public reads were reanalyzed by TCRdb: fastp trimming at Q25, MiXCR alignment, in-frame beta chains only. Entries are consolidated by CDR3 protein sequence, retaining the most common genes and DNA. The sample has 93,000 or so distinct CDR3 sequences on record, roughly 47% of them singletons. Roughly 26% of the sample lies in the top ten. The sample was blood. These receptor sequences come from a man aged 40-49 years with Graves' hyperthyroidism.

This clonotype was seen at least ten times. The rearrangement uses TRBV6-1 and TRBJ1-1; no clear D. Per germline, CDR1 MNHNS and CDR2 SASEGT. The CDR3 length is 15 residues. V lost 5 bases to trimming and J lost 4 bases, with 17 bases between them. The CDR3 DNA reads TGTGCCAGCAGTCCCAACCTACAATCGGGCACTGAAGCTTTCTTT. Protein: CASSPNLQSGTEAFF.

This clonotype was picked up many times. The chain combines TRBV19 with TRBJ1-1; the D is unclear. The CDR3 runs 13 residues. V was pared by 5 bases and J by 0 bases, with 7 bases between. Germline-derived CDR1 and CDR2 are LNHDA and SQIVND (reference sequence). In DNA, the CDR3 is TGTGCCAGTAGTGTATGGCTGAACACTGAAGCTTTCTTT. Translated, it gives CASSVWLNTEAFF.

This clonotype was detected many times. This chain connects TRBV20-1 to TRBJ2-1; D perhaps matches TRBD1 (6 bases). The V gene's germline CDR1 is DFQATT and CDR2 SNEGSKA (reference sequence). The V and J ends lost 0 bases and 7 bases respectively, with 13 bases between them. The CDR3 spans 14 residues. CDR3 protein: CSARDRRGWNEQFF. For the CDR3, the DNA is TGCAGTGCTAGAGATCGCAGGGGTTGGAATGAGCAGTTCTTC.